This T cell receptor (beta chain) was obtained from a study of blood T cell repertoires in COVID-19. Study background: COVID-19 samples from acute and convalescent phases originated in the United States, Italy and Spain. In each case, the material was cDNA or gDNA derived from T cells, B-cell-depleted T cells, or PBMCs.

CDR3 length: 14 residues. CDR1 and CDR2 (germline): MNHEY, SVGAGI. Trimming cost V 2 bases and J 13 bases, with 17 bases left between them. Here immunoSEQ multiplex PCR was the method, and the copy in TCRdb shows in-frame clones only, minus some. The repertoire includes 95,000 to 100,000 clones, 85% of them detected once, and about 1.7% sits in the top ten. The sequencing input was peripheral blood. This sequence was found in a woman aged 70-85 years with active or convalescent COVID-19. V gene TRBV6-5 combines with J gene TRBJ1-4, with TRBD1 as a possible D gene (6 bases). CDR3 sequence: CASSYNRETLRLFF. The CDR3, as DNA: TGTGCCAGCAGTTACAACAGGGAAACTTTGAGACTGTTTTTT.